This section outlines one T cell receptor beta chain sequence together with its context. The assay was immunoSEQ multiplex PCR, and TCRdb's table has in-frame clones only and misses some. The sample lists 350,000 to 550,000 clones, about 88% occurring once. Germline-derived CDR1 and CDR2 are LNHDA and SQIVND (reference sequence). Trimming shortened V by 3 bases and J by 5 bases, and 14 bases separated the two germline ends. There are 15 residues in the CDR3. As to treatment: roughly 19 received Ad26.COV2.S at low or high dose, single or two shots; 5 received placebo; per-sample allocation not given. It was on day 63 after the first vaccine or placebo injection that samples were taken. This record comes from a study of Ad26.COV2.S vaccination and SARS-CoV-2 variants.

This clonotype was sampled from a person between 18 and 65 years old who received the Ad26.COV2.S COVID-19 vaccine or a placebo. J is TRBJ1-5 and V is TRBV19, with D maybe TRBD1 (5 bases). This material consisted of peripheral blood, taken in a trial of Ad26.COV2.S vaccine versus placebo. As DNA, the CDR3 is TGTGCCAGTAGTATGGTCAGGGCCCTTTATCAGCCCCAGCATTTT. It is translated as CASSMVRALYQPQHF.